This is a list of T cell receptor beta chains from one sample in a study of beta chain features in type 1 diabetes. Produced via immunoSEQ multiplex PCR; TCRdb's table is partial and in-frame only. This sample has roughly 290,000 clones, with under 8.5% found just once. Input material: central memory CD4+ T cells from blood. The receptor source for this set is a woman younger than 35 in good health. CDR3s include the opening cysteine and the closing phenylalanine or tryptophan. The D gene is left open where the match is weak. Clone size appears in some rows only: once, few, many, or a class for an expanded clone.

TRBV5-6	TRBJ1-5	.	few	CASSLDLNQPQHF	TGTGCCAGCAGCTTGGATCTCAATCAGCCCCAGCATTTT
TRBV19	TRBJ2-1	TRBD1	.	CASSRQGVLYNEQFF	TGTGCCAGTAGTCGACAGGGGGTATTATACAATGAGCAGTTCTTC
TRBV27	TRBJ2-4	TRBD1	few	CASSFHRGVKNIQYF	TGTGCCAGCAGTTTCCACAGGGGAGTCAAAAACATTCAGTACTTC
TRBV5-1	TRBJ1-1	TRBD1	few	CASSSQGKNTEAFF	TGCGCCAGCAGCTCACAGGGGAAGAACACTGAAGCTTTCTTT
TRBV7-9	TRBJ1-3	.	few	CASSLGSGRASGNTIYF	TGTGCCAGCAGCTTAGGATCGGGACGGGCCTCTGGAAACACCATATATTTT
TRBV19	TRBJ1-5	.	.	CASSIALGQPQHF	TGTGCCAGTAGTATAGCGCTTGGGCAGCCCCAGCATTTT
TRBV19	TRBJ2-2	.	few	CASSNRFGELFF	TGTGCCAGTAGTAATAGATTCGGGGAGCTGTTTTTT
TRBV5-1	TRBJ2-1	.	many	CASSLGTNRLGGQFF	TGCGCCAGCAGCTTGGGGACTAACAGATTAGGGGGGCAGTTCTTC
TRBV6-1	TRBJ2-1	.	.	CASSEVPGNIRNEQFF	TGTGCCAGCAGTGAAGTACCGGGAAATATAAGGAATGAGCAGTTCTTC
TRBV5-1	TRBJ2-3	TRBD1	few	CASSLDRVRGDTQYF	TGCGCCAGCAGCCTCGACAGGGTTAGGGGGGATACGCAGTATTTT
TRBV7-9	TRBJ2-3	.	many	CASRGAGTDTQYF	TGTGCCAGCAGGGGAGCGGGCACAGATACGCAGTATTTT
TRBV7-2	TRBJ1-2	.	.	CASTKTGLNYGYTF	TGTGCCAGCACTAAAACAGGGCTCAACTATGGCTACACCTTC
TRBV7-7	TRBJ2-5	TRBD2	.	CASSLGGRGGVETQYF	TGTGCCAGCAGCTTAGGTGGCCGGGGGGGCGTAGAGACCCAGTACTTC